Described below is a single TCR beta chain sequence and its context. Its specificity is not known. This sample is drawn from a study of monozygotic twins with inflammatory bowel disease. The study's findings and limits: Healthy co-twins exceeded IBD patients in TCRbeta diversity as measured by inverse Simpson. The data offered no way to tell different T cell subtypes apart.

The CDR3 contains 14 residues. Germline loops: CDR1 SQVTM, CDR2 ANQGSEA. Each of the TCR libraries took around 3.5 ug of total RNA. A template switching step added UMIs, each with a 6-nucleotide sample barcode. Reprocessing the 5' RACE reads, TCRdb reports a single entry for every CDR3 protein and omits DNA. In all, the sample yields approximately 400,000 distinct CDR3 sequences. This sequence originates from a human donor with ulcerative colitis or Crohn's disease, or a healthy co-twin of an affected twin (not recorded which). The sample taken for sequencing was blood. The gene calls are TRBV29-1 and TRBJ1-4; without DNA, the TCRdb call of TRBD1 cannot be checked. The CDR3 sequence: CSVVGWQGGKKLFF.